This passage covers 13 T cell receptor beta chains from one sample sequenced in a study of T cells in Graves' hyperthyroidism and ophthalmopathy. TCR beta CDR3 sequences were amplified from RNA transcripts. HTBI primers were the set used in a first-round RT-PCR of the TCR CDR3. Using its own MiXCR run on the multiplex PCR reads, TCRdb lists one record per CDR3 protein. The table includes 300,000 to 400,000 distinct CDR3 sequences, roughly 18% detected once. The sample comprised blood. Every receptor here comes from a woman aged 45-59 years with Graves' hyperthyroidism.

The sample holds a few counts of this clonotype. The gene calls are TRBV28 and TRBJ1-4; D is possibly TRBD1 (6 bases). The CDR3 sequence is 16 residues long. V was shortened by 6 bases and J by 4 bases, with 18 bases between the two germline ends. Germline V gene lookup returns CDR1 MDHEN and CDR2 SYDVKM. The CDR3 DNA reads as TGTGCCAGCAGGCCTCTCCCGGGAGGGGGTAATGAAAAACTGTTTTTT. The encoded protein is CASRPLPGGGNEKLFF.

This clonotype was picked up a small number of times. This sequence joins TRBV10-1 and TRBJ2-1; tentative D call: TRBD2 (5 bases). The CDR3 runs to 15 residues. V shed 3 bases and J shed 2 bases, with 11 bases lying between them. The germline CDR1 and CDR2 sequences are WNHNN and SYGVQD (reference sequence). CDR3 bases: TGCGCCAGCAGTGAAGCCGGGGAGCCCTACAATGAGCAGTTCTTC. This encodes CASSEAGEPYNEQFF.

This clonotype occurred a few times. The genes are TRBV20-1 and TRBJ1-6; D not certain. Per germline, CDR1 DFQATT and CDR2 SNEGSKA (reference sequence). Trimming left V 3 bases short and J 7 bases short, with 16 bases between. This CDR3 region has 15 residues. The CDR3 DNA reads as TGCAGTGCTAGTAAAAATGATAGGGTAAATTCACCCCTCCACTTT. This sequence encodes CSASKNDRVNSPLHF.

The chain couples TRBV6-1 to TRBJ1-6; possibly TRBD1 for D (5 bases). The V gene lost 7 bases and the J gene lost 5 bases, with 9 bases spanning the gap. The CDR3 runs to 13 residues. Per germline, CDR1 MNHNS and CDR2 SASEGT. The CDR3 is CASIRDDNSPLHF. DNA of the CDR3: TGTGCCAGCATCAGGGACGATAATTCACCCCTCCACTTT.

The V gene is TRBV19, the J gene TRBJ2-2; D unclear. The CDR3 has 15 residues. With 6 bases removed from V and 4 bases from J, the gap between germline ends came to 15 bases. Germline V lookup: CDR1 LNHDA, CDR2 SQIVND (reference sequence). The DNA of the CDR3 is TGTGCCAGTAGGCTCGTAGAGACGCTCACCGGGGAGCTGTTTTTT. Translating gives CASRLVETLTGELFF.

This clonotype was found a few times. CDR3 bases: TGTGCCAGCAGCTCGGGACCTTCCCTTTGGGATAACTATGGCTACACCTTC. Its translation: CASSSGPSLWDNYGYTF. The chain is built from TRBV3-1 and TRBJ1-2; weak D call: TRBD1 (5 bases). The V end lost 5 bases, the J end lost 1 base, and 20 bases lay between the germline ends. The CDR3 is 17 amino acids. Per the germline V gene, CDR1 is LGHDT and CDR2 is YNNKEL (reference sequence).

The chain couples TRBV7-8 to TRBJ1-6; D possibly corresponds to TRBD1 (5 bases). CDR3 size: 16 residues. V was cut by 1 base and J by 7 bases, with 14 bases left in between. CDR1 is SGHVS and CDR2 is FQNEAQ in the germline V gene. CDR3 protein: CASSLDGDRENSPLHF. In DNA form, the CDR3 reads TGTGCCAGCAGCTTAGATGGCGACAGAGAAAATTCACCCCTCCACTTT.

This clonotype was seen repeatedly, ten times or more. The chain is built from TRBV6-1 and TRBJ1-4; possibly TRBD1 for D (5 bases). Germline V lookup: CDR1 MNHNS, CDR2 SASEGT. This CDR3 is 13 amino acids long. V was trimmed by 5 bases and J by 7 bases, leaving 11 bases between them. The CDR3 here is CASSQGFGEKLFF. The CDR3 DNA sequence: TGTGCCAGCAGTCAGGGCTTCGGTGAAAAACTGTTTTTT.

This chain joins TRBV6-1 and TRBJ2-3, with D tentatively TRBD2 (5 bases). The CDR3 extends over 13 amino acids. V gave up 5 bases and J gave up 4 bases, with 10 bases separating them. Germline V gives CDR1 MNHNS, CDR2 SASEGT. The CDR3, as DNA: TGTGCCAGCAGTTCCCCACTAGCAGATACGCAGTATTTT. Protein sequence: CASSSPLADTQYF.

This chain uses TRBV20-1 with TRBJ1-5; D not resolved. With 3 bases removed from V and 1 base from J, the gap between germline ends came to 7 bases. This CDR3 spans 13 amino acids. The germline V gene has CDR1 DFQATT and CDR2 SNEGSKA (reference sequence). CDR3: CSASMDSNQPQHF. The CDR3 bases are TGCAGTGCTAGCATGGACAGCAATCAGCCCCAGCATTTT.

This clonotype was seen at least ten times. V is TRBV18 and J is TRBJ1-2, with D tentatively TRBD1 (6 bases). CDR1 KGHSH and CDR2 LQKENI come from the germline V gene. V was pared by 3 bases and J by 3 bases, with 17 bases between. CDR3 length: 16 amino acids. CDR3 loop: CASSPNRDLGDYGYTF. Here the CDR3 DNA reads TGTGCCAGCTCACCTAACAGGGACCTGGGGGACTATGGCTACACCTTC.

The CDR3 coding sequence is TGTGCCAGCAGCTTAGGGGCGGGGACGCTCTTTGGGGAGCTGTTTTTT. Translating it yields CASSLGAGTLFGELFF. The chain combines TRBV7-2 with TRBJ2-2; D is perhaps TRBD2 (6 bases). Germline V CDR1 and CDR2: SGHTA, FQGNSA. The CDR3 sequence is 16 residues long. Trimming removed 1 base at V and 8 bases at J, with 17 bases between.

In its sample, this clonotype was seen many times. The CDR3 sequence is CAWSGSYEQYF. For the CDR3, the DNA is TGTGCCTGGAGCGGCTCCTACGAGCAGTACTTC. This chain connects TRBV30 to TRBJ2-7; D is unclear. The CDR3 totals 11 residues. Germline lookup yields CDR1 GTSNPN and CDR2 SVGIG (reference sequence). Trimming stripped 3 bases from V and 0 bases from J, with 3 bases between.